This passage covers 15 T cell receptor beta chains from one sample sequenced in a study of chemoradiotherapy in HPV16-positive cancers. Only in-frame clones appear in the TCRdb table, and some are missing; sequencing was by immunoSEQ multiplex PCR. This table holds about 32,000 clones, about four fifths found once. The sample was blood, taken from a patient who underwent chemoradiotherapy. These TCRs come from a human donor with HPV-associated anogenital cancer.

The chain links TRBV18 to TRBJ2-4; 7 bases are shared with TRBD1. The germline V gene has CDR1 KGHSH and CDR2 LQKENI. The CDR3 length is 14 residues. Losses at the gene ends were 4 bases for V and 6 bases for J; bases not matched to a gene: 6. CDR3 sequence: CASSQGAAVNIQYF. CDR3 DNA sequence: TGTGCCAGCTCACAGGGGGCTGCCGTAAACATTCAGTACTTC.

The rearrangement uses TRBV5-4 and TRBJ1-2; 7 nucleotides agree with TRBD1. CDR1 and CDR2 (germline): SGHNT, YYREEE (reference sequence). V gave up 4 bases and J gave up 7 bases; unmatched junction bases: 10. This CDR3 region has 14 residues. This CDR3 is CASSTSTGVGGYTF. CDR3 DNA sequence: TGTGCCAGCAGCACCTCAACAGGGGTTGGTGGCTACACCTTC.

This clone has just one count. The chain is built from TRBV5-1 and TRBJ1-1; TRBD1 matches 8 bases. The CDR3 is made up of 16 amino acids. Germline assignment: CDR1 SGHRS and CDR2 YFSETQ. With V trimmed by 4 bases and J by 5 bases, 13 bases remained unmatched. CDR3 region: CASSLDQGASWTEAFF. CDR3 in DNA: TGCGCCAGCAGCCTAGATCAGGGGGCGAGTTGGACTGAAGCTTTCTTT.

The chain uses TRBV7-3 and TRBJ2-1, with TRBD1 as a possible D gene (5 bases). V was shortened by 5 bases and J by 0 bases, with 14 bases between the two germline ends. Germline V lookup: CDR1 SGHTA, CDR2 FQGTGA. The CDR3 totals 16 residues. The CDR3 here is CASSATRTSSYNEQFF. CDR3 nucleotide sequence: TGTGCCAGCAGCGCTACAAGGACAAGCTCCTACAATGAGCAGTTCTTC.

V is TRBV7-9 and J is TRBJ2-3, with 7 nucleotides matching TRBD2. Trimming at V came to 1 base and at J to 3 bases, leaving 4 bases not matched to a gene. The V gene's germline CDR1 is SEHNR and CDR2 FQNEAQ (reference sequence). The CDR3 is 15 amino acids. CDR3 loop: CASSLVLALTDTQYF. CDR3 sequence (DNA): TGTGCCAGCAGCTTAGTACTAGCGCTTACAGATACGCAGTATTTT.

The chain uses TRBV7-3 and TRBJ2-3; D unclear. CDR3 size: 14 residues. Germline assignment: CDR1 SGHTA and CDR2 FQGTGA. V was shortened by 2 bases and J by 4 bases, with 10 bases between the two germline ends. CDR3 loop: CASSLLVSADTQYF. DNA for the CDR3: TGTGCCAGCAGCTTACTAGTTTCCGCAGATACGCAGTATTTT.

The rearrangement joins TRBV15 to TRBJ1-4; D is undetermined. The germline V gene encodes CDR1 LNHNV and CDR2 YYDKDF (reference sequence). The CDR3 consists of 13 residues. With 3 bases removed from V and 0 bases from J, the gap between germline ends came to 2 bases. In DNA, the CDR3 is TGTGCCACCAGCAGTGCAACTAATGAAAAACTGTTTTTT. Translating it yields CATSSATNEKLFF. The complete variable domain, with remaining parts taken from reference TRBV15 and TRBJ1-4, reads DAMVIQNPRYQVTQFGKPVTLSCSQTLNHNVMYWYQQKSSQAPKLLFHYYDKDFNNEADTPDNFQSRRPNTSFCFLDIRSPGLGDTAMYLCATSSATNEKLFFGSGTQLSVL.

This rearrangement joins TRBV6-6 to TRBJ1-2; 9 nucleotides match TRBD1. The CDR3 extends over 13 amino acids. V shed 4 bases, J shed 8 bases, and the junction held 5 bases outside the gene matches. In germline, CDR1 is MNHNY, CDR2 SVGAGI (reference sequence). The CDR3 bases are TGTGCCAGCAGTTTACAGGGGGCTGAAGGCTACACCTTC. Amino acid sequence: CASSLQGAEGYTF.

The CDR3 reads CASSEKGHTSYGYTF. CDR3 nucleotide sequence: TGTGCCAGCAGTGAAAAAGGACACACCTCCTATGGCTACACCTTC. The V gene is TRBV2, the J gene TRBJ1-2, with D perhaps matching TRBD1 (5 bases). This CDR3 spans 15 amino acids. V lost 2 bases, J lost 4 bases, and 14 bases lay in between. Germline V gives CDR1 SNHLY, CDR2 FYNNEI.

This chain uses TRBV2 with TRBJ1-4; D is uncertain. This CDR3 region has 12 residues. Germline lookup yields CDR1 SNHLY and CDR2 FYNNEI. V lost 1 base and J lost 6, with 3 bases in between. This CDR3 reads CASSEEDEKLFF. As DNA, the CDR3 is TGTGCCAGCAGTGAAGAGGATGAAAAACTGTTTTTT.

The rearrangement uses TRBV15 and TRBJ1-2, with D unclear. The CDR3 is made up of 15 amino acids. Per the germline V gene, CDR1 is LNHNV and CDR2 is YYDKDF (reference sequence). V was clipped by 0 bases and J by 6 bases, with 14 bases between them. CDR3 nucleotide sequence: TGTGCCACCAGCAGAGATGGAACAGCGCGACATGGCTACACCTTC. Translated: CATSRDGTARHGYTF.

The V call is TRBV9, the J call TRBJ1-6; 7 bases fit TRBD1. Trimming cost V 3 bases and J 11 bases; bases outside gene matches: 11. Germline CDR1 reads SGDLS; CDR2 reads YYNGEE. The CDR3 runs to 15 residues. The CDR3 loop is CASSAWATGTTPLHF. In DNA form, the CDR3 reads TGTGCCAGCAGCGCTTGGGCGACAGGGACGACACCCCTCCACTTT.

The genes are TRBV5-1 and TRBJ2-1; 10 nucleotides line up with TRBD2. Germline values: CDR1 SGHRS, CDR2 YFSETQ. With 7 bases clipped from V and 8 bases from J, the junction kept 15 bases outside the gene matches. The CDR3 contains 16 residues. The CDR3 sequence is CASQLGPSGGADEQFF. The CDR3 coding sequence is TGCGCCAGCCAGCTTGGACCCAGCGGGGGGGCCGATGAGCAGTTCTTC.

This chain uses TRBV5-6 with TRBJ1-2; 11 bases align to TRBD1. V trimming: 4 bases; J trimming: 7 bases; junction bases outside the gene matches: 3. This CDR3 contains 13 residues. The germline V gene has CDR1 SGHDT and CDR2 YYEEEE. The CDR3 nucleotides are TGTGCCAGCAGCGGGGGGACAGGGGGTGGCTACACCTTC. It yields the protein CASSGGTGGGYTF.

The chain combines TRBV2 with TRBJ2-3; D may be TRBD2 (7 bases). V shed 2 bases and J shed 10 bases, with 13 bases lying between them. This CDR3 spans 13 amino acids. Germline loops: CDR1 SNHLY, CDR2 FYNNEI. DNA for the CDR3: TGTGCCAGCAGTGAAAGGCCGGGGGGCTCGCAGTATTTT. Translation: CASSERPGGSQYF.